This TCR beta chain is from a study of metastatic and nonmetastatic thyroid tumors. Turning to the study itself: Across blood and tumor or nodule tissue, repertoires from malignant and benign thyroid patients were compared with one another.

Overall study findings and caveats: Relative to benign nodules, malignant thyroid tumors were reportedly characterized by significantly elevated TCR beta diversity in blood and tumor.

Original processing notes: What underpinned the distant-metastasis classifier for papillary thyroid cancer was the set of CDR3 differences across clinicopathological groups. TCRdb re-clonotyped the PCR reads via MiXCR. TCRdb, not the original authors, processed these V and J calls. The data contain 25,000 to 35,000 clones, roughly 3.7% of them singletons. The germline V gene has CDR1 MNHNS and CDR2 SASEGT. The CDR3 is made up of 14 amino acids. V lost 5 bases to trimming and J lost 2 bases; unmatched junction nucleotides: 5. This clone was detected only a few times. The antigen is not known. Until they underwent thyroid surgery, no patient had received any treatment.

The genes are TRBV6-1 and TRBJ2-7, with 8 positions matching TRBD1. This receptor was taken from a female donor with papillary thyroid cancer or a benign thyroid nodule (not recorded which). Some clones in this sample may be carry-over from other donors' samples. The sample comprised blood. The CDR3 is CASSKGQEAYEQYF. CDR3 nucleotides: TGTGCCAGCAGTAAGGGACAGGAGGCCTACGAGCAGTACTTC.